The 30 T cell receptor beta chains below come from one sample, sequenced in a study of OX40 agonist ivuxolimab in advanced cancers. The assay was immunoSEQ multiplex PCR, and TCRdb's table has in-frame clones only and misses some. The sample shows under 110,000 clones, 90% of them seen only once. Sequencing used CD4+ or CD8+ T cells sorted from blood, obtained in a trial of the OX40 agonist ivuxolimab. The receptors were sampled from an adult with an advanced solid tumor such as melanoma, head and neck, liver or kidney cancer.

The chain combines TRBV10-3 with TRBJ2-1; 9 nucleotides match TRBD2. J gave up 8 bases and V 4 bases, and 9 bases lay outside the gene matches. CDR1 and CDR2 from the germline V gene are ENHRY and SYGVKD. The CDR3 spans 15 residues. The CDR3 sequence: CAISAAGGPAYEQFF. Written as DNA, the CDR3 is TGTGCCATCAGTGCGGCGGGGGGGCCGGCTTATGAGCAGTTCTTC.

The chain combines TRBV7-2 with TRBJ1-5; the match to TRBD1 covers 7 bases. CDR3 size: 16 residues. V lost 3 bases to trimming and J lost 0 bases; unmatched junction nucleotides: 5. Germline V CDR1 and CDR2: SGHTA, FQGNSA. The CDR3 spells CASSFGTAYSNQPQHF. CDR3 bases: TGTGCCAGCAGCTTCGGGACAGCTTATAGCAATCAGCCCCAGCATTTT.

The chain employs TRBV7-2 and TRBJ2-3; 9 bases are shared with TRBD2. The junction had 8 bases not matched to a gene; V was cut back by 5 bases and J by 5 bases. The germline gives CDR1 SGHTA, CDR2 FQGNSA. This CDR3 spans 15 amino acids. CDR3 sequence (DNA): TGTGCCAGCAGCCCCTTGGGCGGGGGGGGAGATACGCAGTATTTT. Its translation is CASSPLGGGGDTQYF. The whole variable domain, filled in from reference TRBV7-2 and TRBJ2-3, reads GAGVSQSPSNKVTEKGKDVELRCDPISGHTALYWYRQSLGQGLEFLIYFQGNSAPDKSGLPSDRFSAERTGGSVSTLTIQRTQQEDSAVYLCASSPLGGGGDTQYFGPGTRLTVL.

V and J are TRBV7-2 and TRBJ2-4; 10 nucleotides line up with TRBD2. The CDR3 spans 15 residues. Trimming took 1 base from V and 6 from J; bases not matched to a gene: 3. The V gene's germline CDR1 is SGHTA and CDR2 FQGNSA. This chain's CDR3 is CASSLDSGGPNIQYF. CDR3 DNA sequence: TGTGCCAGCAGCTTAGATAGCGGGGGGCCAAACATTCAGTACTTC.

The CDR3 sequence is CASSESTYNEQFF. CDR3 bases: TGCGCCAGCAGTGAGTCAACTTACAATGAGCAGTTCTTC. J is TRBJ2-1 and V is TRBV10-2; D call uncertain. Germline CDR1 is WSHSY and CDR2 is SAAADI. This CDR3 contains 13 residues. V lost 0 bases to trimming and J lost 4 bases, with 4 bases between them.

The chain recombines TRBV2 with TRBJ2-5; D gene uncertain. CDR1 SNHLY and CDR2 FYNNEI come from the germline V gene. This CDR3 has 12 residues. V was cut by 8 bases and J by 4 bases, with 11 bases left in between. The CDR3 DNA reads TGTGCCAGCTACCGAGTGGGAGAGACCCAGTACTTC. Translated: CASYRVGETQYF.

The J gene is TRBJ2-7, the V gene TRBV6-5; D perhaps matches TRBD2 (7 bases). Germline V CDR1 and CDR2: MNHEY, SVGAGI. CDR3 length: 13 amino acids. V lost 8 bases to trimming and J lost 0 bases, with 11 bases between them. CDR3 DNA: TGTGCCAGCCGAGGGGGGGGCTCCTACGAGCAGTACTTC. Its protein product is CASRGGGSYEQYF.

V and J are TRBV7-6 and TRBJ1-5; D uncertain. The CDR3 runs 14 residues. Germline assignment: CDR1 SGHVS and CDR2 FNYEAQ. Trimming stripped 5 bases from V and 7 bases from J, with 15 bases between. The CDR3 protein is CASSPSWEGQPQHF. Written as DNA, the CDR3 is TGTGCCAGCAGCCCCTCGTGGGAGGGCCAGCCCCAGCATTTT.

The gene calls are TRBV6-6 and TRBJ2-5; D is uncertain. The CDR3 sequence is 11 residues long. Trimming took off 9 bases at V and 4 bases at J, with 9 bases between the two ends. Germline lookup yields CDR1 MNHNY and CDR2 SVGAGI (reference sequence). As DNA, the CDR3 is TGTGCCAGTACCTGGTCAGAGACCCAGTACTTC. Translated: CASTWSETQYF.

The V gene is TRBV7-3, the J gene TRBJ2-6; D remains ambiguous. The CDR3 extends over 17 amino acids. Germline V CDR1 and CDR2: SGHTA, FQGTGA. The V end was cut by 7 bases, the J end by 4 bases, with 20 bases between. CDR3 DNA sequence: TGTGCCAGCACCCTCAGTGCCCCCGTGGTGGGGGCCAACGTCCTGACTTTC. This encodes CASTLSAPVVGANVLTF.

The chain couples TRBV5-4 to TRBJ2-3; D not resolved. Germline V CDR1 and CDR2: SGHNT, YYREEE (reference sequence). The CDR3 runs to 15 residues. Trimming shortened V by 2 bases and J by 0 bases, and 10 bases separated the two germline ends. The chain's CDR3 is CASSLYLGSTDTQYF. CDR3 coding DNA: TGTGCCAGCAGCTTATACCTGGGTAGCACAGATACGCAGTATTTT.

The V gene is TRBV7-9, the J gene TRBJ1-6, with D perhaps TRBD1 (5 bases). Per germline, CDR1 SEHNR and CDR2 FQNEAQ (reference sequence). V lost 5 bases to trimming and J lost 8 bases, with 13 bases between them. There are 14 residues in the CDR3. The CDR3 spells CASSRTKVDSPLHF. For the CDR3, the DNA is TGTGCCAGCAGCCGGACAAAGGTTGATTCACCCCTCCACTTT.

The chain is built from TRBV7-2 and TRBJ1-2; TRBD1 might be the D (5 bases). Trimming took off 1 base at V and 2 bases at J, with 11 bases between the two ends. CDR3 length: 15 amino acids. Germline CDR1 reads SGHTA; CDR2 reads FQGNSA. The CDR3 spells CASSLEGISNYGYTF. The CDR3, as DNA: TGTGCCAGCAGCTTAGAGGGGATTTCAAACTATGGCTACACCTTC. Based on the CDR3 plus reference TRBV7-2 and TRBJ1-2, the full variable domain is GAGVSQSPSNKVTEKGKDVELRCDPISGHTALYWYRQSLGQGLEFLIYFQGNSAPDKSGLPSDRFSAERTGGSVSTLTIQRTQQEDSAVYLCASSLEGISNYGYTFGSGTRLTVV.

The rearrangement uses TRBV2 and TRBJ2-3, with 10 positions matching TRBD1. The V gene end was trimmed by 6 bases and the J gene end by 4 bases; junction bases not matched to a gene: 4. The germline V gene has CDR1 SNHLY and CDR2 FYNNEI. CDR3 size: 14 residues. The CDR3: CASRLDRGADTQYF. The CDR3 nucleotides are TGTGCCAGCAGACTGGACAGGGGGGCAGATACGCAGTATTTT.

The CDR3 DNA reads TGTGCCAGCTCACCACCGGACAGGGCTGAAGCTTTCTTT. Translating gives CASSPPDRAEAFF. The rearrangement joins TRBV18 to TRBJ1-1, with 8 nucleotides matching TRBD1. With 0 bases clipped from V and 6 bases from J, the junction kept 0 bases outside the gene matches. CDR1 is KGHSH, CDR2 LQKENI, per germline. CDR3 length equals 13 residues.

V is TRBV28 and J is TRBJ2-3; 7 bases align to TRBD2. The trim removed 7 bases at V and 0 bases at J, leaving 1 base unmatched. Germline CDR1 is MDHEN and CDR2 is SYDVKM. This CDR3 is 13 amino acids long. CDR3 sequence reads: CASTGGSTDTQYF. The CDR3 nucleotides are TGTGCCAGCACCGGGGGGAGCACAGATACGCAGTATTTT.

This clone was seen only once. The chain carries TRBV5-1 and TRBJ1-1; tentatively, D is TRBD1 (6 bases). The germline V gene encodes CDR1 SGHRS and CDR2 YFSETQ. The CDR3 loop spans 14 amino acids. V gave up 0 bases and J gave up 5 bases, with 11 bases separating them. The DNA of the CDR3 is TGCGCCAGCAGCTTGGTCAGGGGCCAAACTGAAGCTTTCTTT. Residues: CASSLVRGQTEAFF.

The chain recombines TRBV28 with TRBJ1-6, with TRBD1 matching over 9 bases. The CDR3 has 15 residues. Trimming at V came to 3 bases and at J to 9 bases, leaving 6 bases not matched to a gene. The germline V gene has CDR1 MDHEN and CDR2 SYDVKM. The CDR3 sequence is CASSLGDRVASPLHF. The DNA of the CDR3 is TGTGCCAGCAGTTTGGGGGACAGGGTGGCTTCACCCCTCCACTTT. Supplemented by reference TRBV28 and TRBJ1-6, the full variable domain reads DVKVTQSSRYLVKRTGEKVFLECVQDMDHENMFWYRQDPGLGLRLIYFSYDVKMKEKGDIPEGYSVSREKKERFSLILESASTNQTSMYLCASSLGDRVASPLHFGNGTRLTVT.

This clone has only one observation. The chain carries TRBV4-3 and TRBJ2-7; no clear D gene. Germline lookup yields CDR1 LGHNA and CDR2 YSLEER. The CDR3 spans 14 residues. Trimming cost V 0 bases and J 3 bases, with 9 bases left between them. The CDR3 DNA is TGCGCCAGCAGCCAAGAGTTGTCCAGCTACGAGCAGTACTTC. It yields the protein CASSQELSSYEQYF.

J is TRBJ2-7 and V is TRBV10-1; D is perhaps TRBD2 (5 bases). The CDR3 loop spans 12 amino acids. Trimming shortened V by 6 bases and J by 2 bases, and 8 bases separated the two germline ends. CDR1 and CDR2 (germline): WNHNN, SYGVQD (reference sequence). CDR3 loop: CASSPGAYEQYF. Here the CDR3 DNA reads TGCGCCAGCAGCCCCGGGGCCTACGAGCAGTACTTC.

The genes are TRBV5-1 and TRBJ2-4, with D unresolved. Germline V lookup: CDR1 SGHRS, CDR2 YFSETQ. V was cut by 4 bases and J by 8 bases, with 10 bases left in between. The CDR3 is made up of 12 amino acids. CDR3 sequence reads: CASSLPGDIQYF. For the CDR3, the DNA is TGCGCCAGCAGCCTCCCAGGAGACATTCAGTACTTC. The complete variable domain, with remaining parts taken from reference TRBV5-1 and TRBJ2-4, reads KAGVTQTPRYLIKTRGQQVTLSCSPISGHRSVSWYQQTPGQGLQFLFEYFSETQRNKGNFPGRFSGRQFSNSRSEMNVSTLELGDSALYLCASSLPGDIQYFGAGTRLSVL.

The rearrangement uses TRBV28 and TRBJ2-7, with D perhaps TRBD1 (5 bases). Germline-derived CDR1 and CDR2 are MDHEN and SYDVKM. The germline V and J ends were trimmed by 5 bases and 3 bases, with 17 bases remaining between them. The CDR3 covers 15 residues. The CDR3 bases are TGTGCCAGCAGTAGGCCACTGGCAGGGAACTACGAGCAGTACTTC. Translation gives CASSRPLAGNYEQYF.

The chain joins TRBV6-6 to TRBJ2-1, with TRBD1 matching 8 bases. Germline CDR1 MNHNY, CDR2 SVGAGI (reference sequence). This CDR3 comprises 15 residues. J lost 2 bases, V lost 6 bases, and 6 bases had no gene match. The CDR3: CASRADRVTYNEQFF. The CDR3 nucleotides read TGTGCCAGCAGGGCGGACAGGGTTACCTACAATGAGCAGTTCTTC.

J is TRBJ2-1 and V is TRBV5-1; 11 nucleotides align to TRBD2. Germline V lookup: CDR1 SGHRS, CDR2 YFSETQ. CDR3 length equals 16 residues. With V trimmed by 0 bases and J by 7 bases, 6 bases remained unmatched. CDR3 sequence reads: CASSLVGSGGANEQFF. The CDR3 bases are TGCGCCAGCAGCTTGGTGGGTAGCGGGGGGGCAAATGAGCAGTTCTTC.

The chain has TRBV9 and TRBJ2-3; D gene uncertain. From germline, CDR1 is SGDLS and CDR2 YYNGEE. V was clipped by 4 bases and J by 4 bases, with 10 bases between them. The CDR3 is 13 residues long. The CDR3: CASSYETADTQYF. CDR3 bases: TGTGCCAGCAGCTATGAGACTGCAGATACGCAGTATTTT.

V gene TRBV5-1 combines with J gene TRBJ2-1, with TRBD2 identical over 13 bases. The V segment lost 1 base and the J segment 4 bases; nucleotides outside the gene matches: 2. Germline loops: CDR1 SGHRS, CDR2 YFSETQ. This CDR3 spans 16 amino acids. CDR3 DNA sequence: TGCGCCAGCAGCTTGATGACTAGCGGGGGGTACAATGAGCAGTTCTTC. Residues: CASSLMTSGGYNEQFF.

Here the CDR3 reads CASSLRINEKLFF. In nucleotides, the CDR3 is TGTGCCAGCAGCTTGCGGATTAATGAAAAACTGTTTTTT. V and J are TRBV7-2 and TRBJ1-4; D gene unclear. V dropped 3 bases and J dropped 4 bases, with 6 bases sitting between them. Germline CDR1 reads SGHTA; CDR2 reads FQGNSA. This CDR3 is built from 13 residues.

The chain has TRBV7-9 and TRBJ1-1; D call uncertain. The ends were cut back, 1 base at V and 8 bases at J, with 8 bases in the middle. The germline V gene has CDR1 SEHNR and CDR2 FQNEAQ (reference sequence). The CDR3 is 12 amino acids. The DNA for the CDR3 is TGTGCCAGCAGCTTAGTGAGGCAAGAAGCTTTCTTT. Amino acids: CASSLVRQEAFF.

This clone has only one observation. The chain combines TRBV21-1 with TRBJ1-2. TRBV21-1 is shown as a pseudogene. The CDR3 length is 15 residues. For the CDR3, the DNA is TGTGCCAGCAGCGCTACCGGGACCGCATTTAAAGGCTACACCTTC. Translation: CASSATGTAFKGYTF.

This chain joins TRBV30 and TRBJ1-2; D uncertain. Trimming removed 2 bases at V and 6 bases at J, with 7 bases between. The CDR3 contains 11 residues. Germline V gives CDR1 GTSNPN, CDR2 SVGIG (reference sequence). CDR3 sequence reads: CAWSTANGYTF. CDR3 nucleotides: TGTGCCTGGAGTACGGCTAATGGCTACACCTTC.